A selection of T cell receptor beta chains follows, all from one sample in a study of response to subunit inactivated influenza vaccine. In TCRdb, the RT-PCR reads were re-called with MiXCR into one record per CDR3 protein. There are 250,000 to 350,000 distinct CDR3 sequences in the sample; 22% occur only once, and under 13% lies in the top ten. The sample here was PBMCs from blood, taken about 20 months after vaccination. The source of these receptors is a man between 50 and 75 years old who received an inactivated influenza vaccine. The conserved cysteine and the conserved F or W are not part of the CDR3 here. Fields, in order: J gene, V gene, clone size, CDR3 protein. Size tells how often a clone was seen (once, few, many) or the class of an expanded clone, and some rows leave it out.

TRBJ2-7 TRBV28 - ASSLITTSGRYYEQY
TRBJ1-3 TRBV5-8 few ASSLALSSGNTIY
TRBJ2-1 TRBV12-3/TRBV12-4 - ASSSRPEDEQF
TRBJ1-1 TRBV5-4 - ASTADSLNTEAF
TRBJ2-7 TRBV4-1 - ASSQWGTGEGEQY
TRBJ1-5 TRBV28 - ASSSGRQPQH
TRBJ2-5 TRBV7-2 few ASSLLPASETQY
TRBJ2-1 TRBV7-8 few ASSLQDYSYNEQF
TRBJ2-1 TRBV12-3/TRBV12-4 few ASSPPGQPTYNEQF
TRBJ1-4 TRBV14 few ASSQGQWIGEKLF
TRBJ2-1 TRBV20-1 - GIPGLAGGGEQF
TRBJ2-7 TRBV5-6 - ASSHGGASKEQY
TRBJ2-3 TRBV7-2 many ASSTLGDNTDTQY
TRBJ2-2 TRBV12-3/TRBV12-4 few ASRRTANTGELF
TRBJ1-1 TRBV6-1 few ASSPNRLNTEAF
TRBJ2-7 TRBV4-3 - ASSQDWARFSYEQY
TRBJ1-1 TRBV12-3/TRBV12-4 many ASSLRDSSIEAF
TRBJ2-5 TRBV12-3/TRBV12-4 many ASSTRGGRETQY
TRBJ2-4 TRBV3-1 - ASSQVPLAGGRIQY
TRBJ1-2 TRBV24-1 many ATSDLRQGYGYT
TRBJ2-1 TRBV11-1 - ASSSPGTSGDSYNEQF
TRBJ1-1 TRBV29-1 few SVMPQGQNTEAF
TRBJ2-3 TRBV6-5 many ASSSGTITDTQY
TRBJ1-1 TRBV13 - ASSFEDENTEAF